A single sample is the source of the 22 T cell receptor beta chains below, sequenced in a study of blood T cell repertoires in COVID-19. Sequencing was performed with immunoSEQ multiplex PCR; in TCRdb, only in-frame clones are kept and a portion is missing. The sample has fewer than 150,000 clones; under 85% are singletons. Material: peripheral blood. These receptors originate from a woman of 80 years or more in a cohort sampled during active or convalescent COVID-19.

The V gene is TRBV2, the J gene TRBJ1-6; D is uncertain. Per germline, CDR1 SNHLY and CDR2 FYNNEI. The CDR3 has 13 residues. V lost 8 bases, J lost 7 bases, and 12 bases lay in between. In nucleotides, the CDR3 is TGTGCCAGCCGTAGGGAGCTAAATTCACCCCTCCACTTT. This gives the protein CASRRELNSPLHF. Full variable domain (rest looked up from reference TRBV2 and TRBJ1-6): EPEVTQTPSHQVTQMGQEVILRCVPISNHLYFYWYRQILGQKVEFLVSFYNNEISEKSEIFDDQFSVERPDGSNFTLKIRSTKLEDSAMYFCASRRELNSPLHFGNGTRLTVT.

The V and J genes are TRBV19 and TRBJ1-5; weak D call: TRBD1 (6 bases). The germline V and J ends were trimmed by 2 bases and 2 bases, with 10 bases remaining between them. CDR3 length equals 15 residues. Per the germline V gene, CDR1 is LNHDA and CDR2 is SQIVND (reference sequence). CDR3 coding DNA: TGTGCCAGTAGTATATCACAGGGACGCAATCAGCCCCAGCATTTT. This encodes CASSISQGRNQPQHF.

The V and J genes are TRBV6-6 and TRBJ1-4; D call uncertain. The length of the CDR3 is 16 residues. In germline, CDR1 is MNHNY, CDR2 SVGAGI (reference sequence). Trimming took 6 bases from V and 3 from J, leaving 17 bases between them. CDR3 region: CASRPPGERPNEKLFF. CDR3 nucleotide sequence: TGTGCCAGCAGGCCCCCCGGGGAAAGGCCTAATGAAAAACTGTTTTTT.

This chain links TRBV7-8 with TRBJ1-6; unclear D gene. The CDR3 consists of 15 residues. Trimming left V 0 bases short and J 7 bases short, with 10 bases between. From germline, CDR1 is SGHVS and CDR2 FQNEAQ. The CDR3 DNA follows: TGTGCCAGCAGCTTAGCCGGGGTTCCGAATTCACCCCTCCACTTT. This sequence encodes CASSLAGVPNSPLHF.

CDR3 region: CATSDPGTGGNTDTQYF. The CDR3 coding sequence is TGTGCCACCAGTGATCCCGGGACAGGGGGCAACACAGATACGCAGTATTTT. V usage is TRBV24-1 and J usage is TRBJ2-3, with TRBD1 matching 12 bases. CDR1 KGHDR and CDR2 SFDVKD come from the germline V gene. V was clipped by 3 bases and J by 2 bases; unmatched bases: 5. The CDR3 contains 17 residues.

This chain links TRBV5-1 with TRBJ1-2, with TRBD1 as a possible D gene (6 bases). V was cut by 0 bases and J by 7 bases, with 16 bases left in between. This CDR3 region has 15 residues. The V gene's germline CDR1 is SGHRS and CDR2 YFSETQ. CDR3 coding DNA: TGCGCCAGCAGCTTGGTCTTGGGGGGGCGTTTTGGCTACACCTTC. This gives the protein CASSLVLGGRFGYTF.

The chain couples TRBV15 to TRBJ1-1; 8 nucleotides agree with TRBD1. From germline, CDR1 is LNHNV and CDR2 YYDKDF (reference sequence). This CDR3 spans 17 amino acids. The V and J ends lost 0 bases and 3 bases, in that order; junction bases with no gene match: 9. The CDR3 is CATSRDYLTGAYTEAFF. CDR3 DNA: TGTGCCACCAGCAGAGATTACTTGACAGGGGCTTACACTGAAGCTTTCTTT.

The chain joins TRBV7-3 to TRBJ2-2, with D unresolved. Germline V lookup: CDR1 SGHTA, CDR2 FQGTGA. This CDR3 contains 15 residues. Trimming took 2 bases from V and 4 from J, leaving 11 bases between them. CDR3 amino acids: CASSLGQVSTGELFF. Written as DNA, the CDR3 is TGTGCCAGCAGCTTAGGTCAGGTTAGCACCGGGGAGCTGTTTTTT.

The chain uses TRBV7-9 and TRBJ2-3, with a possible D match to TRBD2 (6 bases). The ends were cut back, 5 bases at V and 6 bases at J, with 21 bases in the middle. Germline-derived CDR1 and CDR2 are SEHNR and FQNEAQ (reference sequence). The CDR3 loop spans 16 amino acids. For the CDR3, the DNA is TGTGCCAGCAGCATGGGGGGTGGACCCTTCCTCGATACGCAGTATTTT. Protein: CASSMGGGPFLDTQYF.

The chain combines TRBV6-5 with TRBJ1-1, with 7 positions matching TRBD1. The V gene's germline CDR1 is MNHEY and CDR2 SVGAGI. The CDR3 covers 14 residues. With 5 bases clipped from V and 3 bases from J, the junction kept 6 bases outside the gene matches. The CDR3, as DNA: TGTGCCAGCAGTCTCAGACAGGGTTACACTGAAGCTTTCTTT. It translates to CASSLRQGYTEAFF.

The chain has TRBV19 and TRBJ2-1, with a possible D match to TRBD2 (7 bases). The CDR3 is 12 residues long. CDR1 is LNHDA and CDR2 is SQIVND in the germline V gene (reference sequence). V lost 9 bases to trimming and J lost 5 bases, with 11 bases between them. CDR3 bases: TGTGCCAGCGGGGGGCAAAACAATGAGCAGTTCTTC. As protein: CASGGQNNEQFF.

The J gene is TRBJ2-7, the V gene TRBV15; D unresolved. Germline V lookup: CDR1 LNHNV, CDR2 YYDKDF (reference sequence). The CDR3 extends over 14 amino acids. V was trimmed by 1 base and J by 4 bases, leaving 11 bases between them. The CDR3 here is CATSRGGLRYEQYF. The DNA of the CDR3 is TGTGCCACCAGCAGAGGTGGCCTGAGGTACGAGCAGTACTTC.

This chain links TRBV7-8 with TRBJ1-1, with 11 bases that match TRBD1. This CDR3 contains 13 residues. Germline V gene data show CDR1 as SGHVS and CDR2 as FQNEAQ. J lost 7 bases, V lost 5 bases, and 3 bases had no gene match. The CDR3 sequence is CASSVGQGDEAFF. In DNA form, the CDR3 reads TGTGCCAGCAGCGTGGGACAGGGGGATGAAGCTTTCTTT.

The chain is built from TRBV6-5 and TRBJ1-6, with D unclear. The CDR3 covers 14 residues. The V and J ends lost 7 bases and 0 bases respectively, with 7 bases between them. Germline CDR1 reads MNHEY; CDR2 reads SVGAGI. CDR3 coding DNA: TGTGCCAGCAATGGGCGCTCCTATAATTCACCCCTCCACTTT. It is translated as CASNGRSYNSPLHF.

CDR3 amino acids: CASSSLLGYTF. The CDR3 nucleotides are TGTGCCAGCAGTTCCCTCCTCGGCTACACCTTC. The chain carries TRBV28 and TRBJ1-2, with D unresolved. The germline V and J ends were trimmed by 4 bases and 8 bases, with 8 bases remaining between them. The length of the CDR3 is 11 residues. Looked up from germline, CDR1 is MDHEN and CDR2 is SYDVKM.

This chain joins TRBV11-2 and TRBJ2-1, with D possibly TRBD1 on 6 matching bases. CDR1 is SGHAT, CDR2 FQNNGV, per germline. V gave up 5 bases and J gave up 4 bases, with 9 bases separating them. This CDR3 has 13 residues. CDR3 sequence: CASSPDRYNEQFF. CDR3 DNA: TGTGCCAGCAGCCCCGACAGGTACAATGAGCAGTTCTTC.

The chain combines TRBV12-3 or TRBV12-4 with TRBJ1-2; D gene uncertain. The CDR3 runs 13 residues. V was shortened by 3 bases and J by 5 bases, with 10 bases between the two germline ends. The CDR3 nucleotides are TGTGCCAGCAGTTTTTCCATGGCTTATGGCTACACCTTC. It yields the protein CASSFSMAYGYTF.

This chain uses TRBV7-6 with TRBJ2-7; a weak D match, TRBD1 (6 bases). CDR3 length: 12 amino acids. Trimming removed 5 bases from V and 3 bases from J, with 8 bases in between. The germline gives CDR1 SGHVS, CDR2 FNYEAQ. The CDR3 region has the DNA TGTGCCAGCAGCCTCAGGGGCTACGAGCAGTACTTC. Translated, it gives CASSLRGYEQYF.

The rearrangement joins TRBV18 to TRBJ2-3; 8 bases fit TRBD1. CDR1 KGHSH and CDR2 LQKENI come from the germline V gene. CDR3 length: 15 residues. V lost 6 bases and J lost 1; bases outside the gene matches: 6. For the CDR3, the DNA is TGTGCCAGCTCGGTAACAGGGGGAGGCACAGATACGCAGTATTTT. It yields the protein CASSVTGGGTDTQYF. The whole variable domain, remainder taken from reference TRBV18 and TRBJ2-3, is NAGVMQNPRHLVRRRGQEARLRCSPMKGHSHVYWYRQLPEEGLKFMVYLQKENIIDESGMPKERFSAEFPKEGPSILRIQQVVRGDSAAYFCASSVTGGGTDTQYFGPGTRLTVL.

This chain joins TRBV7-3 and TRBJ2-5; D call uncertain. The CDR3 is 13 residues long. V was clipped by 1 base and J by 5 bases, with 8 bases between them. CDR1 is SGHTA, CDR2 FQGTGA, per germline. CDR3 loop: CASSLIPSETQYF. The CDR3 nucleotides are TGTGCCAGCAGCTTAATCCCCTCGGAGACCCAGTACTTC.

The chain carries TRBV4-3 and TRBJ1-2; TRBD1 matches 9 bases. V trimming: 3 bases; J trimming: 3 bases; junction bases outside the gene matches: 5. The CDR3 sequence is 15 residues long. CDR1 LGHNA and CDR2 YSLEER come from the germline V gene. The CDR3 DNA sequence: TGCGCCAGCAGCCATCCGGGACAGGGAGACTATGGCTACACCTTC. Protein sequence: CASSHPGQGDYGYTF.

The CDR3 is CASSRTEENEQFF. As DNA, the CDR3 is TGTGCCAGCAGCCGGACGGAGGAGAATGAGCAGTTCTTC. The rearrangement joins TRBV3-1 (or the pseudogene TRBV3-2) to TRBJ2-1; TRBD2 is a possible D gene (5 bases). V lost 4 bases and J lost 7, with 11 bases in between. Germline assignment: CDR1 LGHDT and CDR2 YNNKEL (reference sequence). There are 13 residues in the CDR3.